Described below is a single T cell receptor beta chain sequence and its context. This record comes from a study of ipilimumab plus nivolumab after autologous stem cell transplantation. V trimming: 5 bases; J trimming: 0 bases; junction bases outside the gene matches: 7. The CDR3 consists of 18 residues. CDR1 and CDR2 (germline): SEHNR, FQNEAQ (reference sequence). TCRdb's copy holds only in-frame clones and misses some; the assay was immunoSEQ multiplex PCR. This table has over 35,000 clones, 85% to 95% appearing once. Sequencing used PBMCs, obtained in a trial of ipilimumab plus nivolumab as post-transplant consolidation. The chain uses TRBV7-9 and TRBJ2-1; 13 nucleotides match TRBD2. The sequence came from a male donor with multiple myeloma. CDR3 region: CASSTIRLAGGSYNEQFF. The CDR3, as DNA: TGTGCCAGCAGCACCATCAGACTAGCGGGGGGCTCCTACAATGAGCAGTTCTTC.